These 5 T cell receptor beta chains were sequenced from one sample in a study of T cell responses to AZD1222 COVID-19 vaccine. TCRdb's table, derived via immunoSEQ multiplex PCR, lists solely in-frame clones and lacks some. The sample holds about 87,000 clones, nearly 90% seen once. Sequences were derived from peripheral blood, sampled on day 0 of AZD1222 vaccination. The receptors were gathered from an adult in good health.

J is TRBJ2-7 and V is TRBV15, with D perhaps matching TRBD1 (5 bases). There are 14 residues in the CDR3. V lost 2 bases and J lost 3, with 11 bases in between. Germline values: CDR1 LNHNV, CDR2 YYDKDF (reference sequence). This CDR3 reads CATSRSTGSYEQYF. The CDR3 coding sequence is TGTGCCACCAGCAGAAGCACAGGCAGCTACGAGCAGTACTTC.

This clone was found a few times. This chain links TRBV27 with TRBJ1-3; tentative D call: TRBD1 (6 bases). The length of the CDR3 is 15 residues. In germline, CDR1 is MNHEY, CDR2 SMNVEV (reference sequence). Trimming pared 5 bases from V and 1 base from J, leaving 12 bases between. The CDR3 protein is CASSPQQGSGNTIYF. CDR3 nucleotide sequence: TGTGCCAGCAGTCCCCAACAGGGATCTGGAAACACCATATATTTT.

The CDR3 nucleotides read TGTGCCAGCAGAGATCGGGACCGAGAGGGCACCGGGGAGCTGTTTTTT. Residues: CASRDRDREGTGELFF. V is TRBV9 and J is TRBJ2-2; TRBD1 or TRBD2 may be the D gene (5 bases each). CDR3 length: 16 amino acids. The germline gives CDR1 SGDLS, CDR2 YYNGEE. Trimming stripped 5 bases from V and 4 bases from J, with 18 bases between.

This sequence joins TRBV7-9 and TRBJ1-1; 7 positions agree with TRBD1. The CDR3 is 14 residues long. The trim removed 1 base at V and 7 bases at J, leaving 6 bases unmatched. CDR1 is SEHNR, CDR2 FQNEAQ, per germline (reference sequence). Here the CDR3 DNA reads TGTGCCAGCAGCTTAGAAGGGGGCCAGGGTGAAGCTTTCTTT. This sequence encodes CASSLEGGQGEAFF.

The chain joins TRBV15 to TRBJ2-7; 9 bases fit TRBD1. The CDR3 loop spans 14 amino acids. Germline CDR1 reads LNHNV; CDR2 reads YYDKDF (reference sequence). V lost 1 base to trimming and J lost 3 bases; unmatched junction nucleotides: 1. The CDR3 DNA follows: TGTGCCACCAGCAGAGGACAGGGGGGCTACGAGCAGTACTTC. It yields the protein CATSRGQGGYEQYF.